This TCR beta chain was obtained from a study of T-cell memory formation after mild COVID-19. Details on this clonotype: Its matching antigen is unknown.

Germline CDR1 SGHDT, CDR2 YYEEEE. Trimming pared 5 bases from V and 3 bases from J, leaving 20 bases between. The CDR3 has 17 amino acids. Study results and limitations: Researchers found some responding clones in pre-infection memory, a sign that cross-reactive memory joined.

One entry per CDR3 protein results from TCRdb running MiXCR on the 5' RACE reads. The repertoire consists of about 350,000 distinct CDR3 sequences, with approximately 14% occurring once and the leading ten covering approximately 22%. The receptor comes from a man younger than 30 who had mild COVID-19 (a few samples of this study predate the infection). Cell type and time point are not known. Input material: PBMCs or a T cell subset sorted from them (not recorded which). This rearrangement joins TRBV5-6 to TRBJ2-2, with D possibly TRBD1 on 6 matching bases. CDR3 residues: CASRVHSQGPDTGELFF. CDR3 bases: TGTGCCAGCAGGGTCCATAGCCAGGGGCCGGACACCGGGGAGCTGTTTTTT.